One T cell receptor (beta chain) is described in this entry. The data belong to a study of glioma-infiltrating T cells after dendritic cell vaccination. Germline V gene lookup returns CDR1 LNHDA and CDR2 SQIVND (reference sequence). V lost 3 bases, J lost 4 bases, and 8 bases stayed unmatched. This CDR3 is 15 amino acids long. Assay used: immunoSEQ multiplex PCR; TCRdb lists only in-frame clones, some missing. Here the sample spans 80,000 to 100,000 clones, around three quarters being singletons. This clonotype originated in a human donor with glioblastoma. The chain links TRBV19 to TRBJ1-2; 7 bases agree with TRBD1. The input for sequencing was blood, taken before dendritic cell vaccination. The CDR3 DNA is TGTGCCAGTAGTATTGCGGGACAGAAGCTCTATGGCTACACCTTC. Translation: CASSIAGQKLYGYTF.